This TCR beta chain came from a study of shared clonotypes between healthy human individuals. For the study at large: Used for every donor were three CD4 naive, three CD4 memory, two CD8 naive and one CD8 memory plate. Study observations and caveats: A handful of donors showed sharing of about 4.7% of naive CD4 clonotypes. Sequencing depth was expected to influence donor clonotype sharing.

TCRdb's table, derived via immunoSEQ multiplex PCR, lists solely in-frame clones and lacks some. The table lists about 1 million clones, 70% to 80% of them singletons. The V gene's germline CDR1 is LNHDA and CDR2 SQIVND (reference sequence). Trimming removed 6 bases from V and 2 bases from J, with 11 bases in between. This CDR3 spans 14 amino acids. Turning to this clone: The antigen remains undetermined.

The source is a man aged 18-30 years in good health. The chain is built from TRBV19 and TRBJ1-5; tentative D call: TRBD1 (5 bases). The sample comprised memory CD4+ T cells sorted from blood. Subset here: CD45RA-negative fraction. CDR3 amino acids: CASSSGLGNQPQHF. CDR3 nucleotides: TGTGCCAGTAGCTCAGGGTTGGGCAATCAGCCCCAGCATTTT.